This entry is about one T cell receptor (beta chain). Antigen unknown. Generated by immunoSEQ multiplex PCR, the TCRdb table keeps only in-frame clones and is missing some. The data show over 250,000 clones, over 75% seen once. As for treatment: roughly 20 received Ad26.COV2.S at low or high dose, single or two shots; about 5 received placebo; per-sample allocation not given. On day 63 after the first injection, vaccine and placebo recipients gave samples. The source of the sample is a study of Ad26.COV2.S vaccination and SARS-CoV-2 variants. Broader study findings: In TCR breadth and depth analyses, total T cell responses may have been underestimated.

CDR3 length: 12 residues. In germline, CDR1 is GTSNPN, CDR2 SVGIG (reference sequence). Trimming took 2 bases from V and 9 from J, leaving 8 bases between them. The sample here was peripheral blood, taken in a trial of Ad26.COV2.S vaccine versus placebo. V is TRBV30 and J is TRBJ1-6; D gene unclear. This receptor was identified in a person between 18 and 65 years old who received the Ad26.COV2.S COVID-19 vaccine or a placebo. CDR3 bases: TGTGCCTGGAGTCGAGATGCTTCACCCCTCCACTTT. Translating gives CAWSRDASPLHF.